This T cell receptor (beta chain) was identified during a study of response to subunit inactivated influenza vaccine. Study observations and caveats: That few new T cells are recruited by each seasonal influenza vaccination was the authors' suggestion.

MiXCR was run by TCRdb on the RT-PCR reads, yielding one entry per CDR3 protein. The sample gives about 780,000 distinct CDR3 sequences, around 18% of which show up once; around 9.9% is in the top ten. Note on this clonotype: Its specificity is unknown.

The CDR3 runs 14 residues. Trimming took 3 bases from V and 4 from J, leaving 16 bases between them. Germline CDR1 is DFQATT and CDR2 is SNEGSKA (reference sequence). This chain connects TRBV20-1 to TRBJ2-7, with a tentative D call TRBD1 (6 bases). The TCR comes from a middle-aged man who received an inactivated influenza vaccine. Sequences were derived from PBMCs from blood, sampled more than 4 days after vaccination. This chain's CDR3 is CSASFRTASYEQYF. CDR3 in DNA: TGCAGTGCTAGTTTCAGGACAGCTTCGTACGAGCAGTACTTC.